The T cell receptor (beta chain) under discussion was sequenced for a study of T cell changes during pregnancy in multiple sclerosis. CDR3 length: 14 amino acids. CDR1 and CDR2 from the germline V gene are SGHRS and YFSETQ. V was shortened by 0 bases and J by 6 bases, with 13 bases between the two germline ends. Clones were sequenced by immunoSEQ multiplex PCR, and TCRdb holds only the in-frame ones, with some missing. The data hold about 27,000 clones, with approximately 92% observed a single time. The TCR originated in a female donor with multiple sclerosis, enrolled in a pregnancy study. This chain uses TRBV5-1 with TRBJ2-7; the D gene is possibly TRBD2 (5 bases). The starting material was CD8+ T cells from peripheral blood mononuclear cells, obtained in the second trimester of pregnancy. The CDR3 coding sequence is TGCGCCAGCAGCTTGGAGGGAGTAACCCTCGAGCAGTACTTC. Translation: CASSLEGVTLEQYF.